The 22 T cell receptor beta chains reported below all come from one sample, sequenced in a study of T cell responses to AZD1222 COVID-19 vaccine. TCRdb's table, derived via immunoSEQ multiplex PCR, lists solely in-frame clones and lacks some. The sample consists of around 130,000 clones, roughly 92% of them appearing once. This specimen consisted of peripheral blood, obtained on day 0 of AZD1222 vaccination. These receptors were taken from an adult in good health.

The V and J genes are TRBV5-1 and TRBJ1-1; D remains ambiguous. The germline V gene encodes CDR1 SGHRS and CDR2 YFSETQ. The CDR3 runs 14 residues. V lost 0 bases and J lost 5, with 11 bases in between. CDR3 sequence (DNA): TGCGCCAGCAGCTTGGTCGGGGTAACGACTGAAGCTTTCTTT. This encodes CASSLVGVTTEAFF.

The chain recombines TRBV28 with TRBJ1-5; D is possibly TRBD1 (5 bases). CDR3 length: 15 residues. Germline V gene sequence: CDR1 MDHEN, CDR2 SYDVKM. Trimming pared 3 bases from V and 6 bases from J, leaving 15 bases between. CDR3 amino acids: CASSFFGGSGQPQHF. CDR3 DNA: TGTGCCAGCAGTTTTTTCGGGGGATCCGGTCAGCCCCAGCATTTT.

The V call is TRBV20-1, the J call TRBJ2-5, with a tentative D call TRBD1 (5 bases). The length of the CDR3 is 13 residues. Germline CDR1 DFQATT, CDR2 SNEGSKA (reference sequence). The V gene lost 3 bases and the J gene lost 2 bases, with 10 bases spanning the gap. The DNA of the CDR3 is TGCAGTGCTAGTGACAGAATGCAAGAGACCCAGTACTTC. It translates to CSASDRMQETQYF.

This clone was counted once. The V gene is TRBV18, the J gene TRBJ2-7, with 8 bases matching TRBD1. This CDR3 has 16 residues. V trimming: 3 bases; J trimming: 0 bases; junction bases outside the gene matches: 7. The germline V gene encodes CDR1 KGHSH and CDR2 LQKENI. The CDR3 sequence: CASSPLPGGISYEQYF. CDR3 in DNA: TGTGCCAGCTCACCCCTTCCAGGGGGCATCTCCTACGAGCAGTACTTC.

This chain uses TRBV6-5 with TRBJ1-6; D unresolved. With 6 bases removed from V and 10 bases from J, the gap between germline ends came to 13 bases. The CDR3 is made up of 13 amino acids. Germline V gives CDR1 MNHEY, CDR2 SVGAGI. CDR3 nucleotide sequence: TGTGCCAGCAGCACACAAACTAGGTCACCCCTCCACTTT. It encodes CASSTQTRSPLHF.

The V and J genes are TRBV12-1 and TRBJ2-1. TRBV12-1 is a pseudogene. This CDR3 comprises 15 residues. CDR3 sequence (DNA): TGTGCCAGCAGCTTTGGGTCGTGGGGGAGCAATGAGCAGTTCTTC. It is translated as CASSFGSWGSNEQFF.

V and J are TRBV6-2 or TRBV6-3 and TRBJ2-1; 8 bases are a match to TRBD2. The CDR3 extends over 20 amino acids. V was clipped by 4 bases and J by 3 bases; unmatched bases: 20. The germline gives CDR1 MNHEY, CDR2 SVGEGT. The CDR3 loop is CASSSQTPGLVGSNYNEQFF. The CDR3 bases are TGTGCCAGCAGTTCGCAAACTCCGGGACTAGTTGGGTCCAACTACAATGAGCAGTTCTTC.

The J gene is TRBJ2-1, the V gene TRBV11-2; D perhaps matches TRBD2 (6 bases). With 2 bases removed from V and 12 bases from J, the gap between germline ends came to 11 bases. CDR3 length equals 12 residues. Germline lookup yields CDR1 SGHAT and CDR2 FQNNGV. CDR3 residues: CASSLNGGGQFF. The CDR3 nucleotides read TGTGCCAGCAGCTTAAACGGGGGAGGGCAGTTCTTC.

The rearrangement joins TRBV30 to TRBJ1-1; 12 bases agree with TRBD1. V lost 6 bases, J lost 3 bases, and 2 bases stayed unmatched. The CDR3 totals 13 residues. The germline V gene has CDR1 GTSNPN and CDR2 SVGIG (reference sequence). The CDR3 nucleotides are TGTGCCTGTGGGGACAGGGGGCACACTGAAGCTTTCTTT. Protein product: CACGDRGHTEAFF.

The chain combines TRBV5-1 with TRBJ2-7, with a weak D call TRBD1 (6 bases). The germline gives CDR1 SGHRS, CDR2 YFSETQ. CDR3 size: 15 residues. The ends were cut back, 7 bases at V and 2 bases at J, with 19 bases in the middle. CDR3 residues: CASRTPGAPTYEQYF. As DNA, the CDR3 is TGCGCCAGCCGTACTCCAGGGGCACCAACCTACGAGCAGTACTTC.

V is TRBV5-4 and J is TRBJ2-5; 12 bases fit TRBD2. CDR1 SGHNT and CDR2 YYREEE come from the germline V gene (reference sequence). V lost 4 bases, J lost 5 bases, and 15 bases stayed unmatched. CDR3 length: 18 amino acids. The CDR3 loop is CASSPLTSGGPPGETQYF. The CDR3 DNA sequence: TGTGCCAGCAGCCCCCTGACTAGCGGGGGCCCTCCGGGGGAGACCCAGTACTTC. Full variable domain (outside the CDR3, taken from reference TRBV5-4 and TRBJ2-5): ETGVTQSPTHLIKTRGQQVTLRCSSQSGHNTVSWYQQALGQGPQFIFQYYREEENGRGNFPPRFSGLQFPNYSSELNVNALELDDSALYLCASSPLTSGGPPGETQYFGPGTRLLVL.

V gene TRBV6-2 or TRBV6-3 combines with J gene TRBJ2-2; D is undetermined. This CDR3 spans 12 amino acids. Germline V gives CDR1 MNHEY, CDR2 SVGEGT. V lost 2 bases, J lost 5 bases, and 3 bases lay in between. Here the CDR3 DNA reads TGTGCCAGCAGTTACCTGACCGGGGAGCTGTTTTTT. This sequence encodes CASSYLTGELFF.

The chain is built from TRBV28 and TRBJ2-7, with 7 nucleotides matching TRBD2. V lost 5 bases and J lost 4; bases outside the gene matches: 17. Germline V gene sequence: CDR1 MDHEN, CDR2 SYDVKM. The CDR3 extends over 17 amino acids. CDR3 in DNA: TGTGCCAGCAGTCTCCGGAGTGGCGAGCGGGAAGTGTACGAGCAGTACTTC. Protein sequence: CASSLRSGEREVYEQYF.

The rearrangement uses TRBV10-1 and TRBJ2-5; D is possibly TRBD2 (5 bases). The V and J ends lost 5 bases and 3 bases respectively, with 10 bases between them. Germline values: CDR1 WNHNN, CDR2 SYGVQD (reference sequence). The CDR3 is 13 amino acids. DNA of the CDR3: TGCGCCAGCAGTTCGCGAGCGGAAGAGACCCAGTACTTC. Translation: CASSSRAEETQYF.

The genes are TRBV5-1 and TRBJ2-1; D possibly corresponds to TRBD2 (5 bases). Trimming removed 0 bases at V and 2 bases at J, with 12 bases between. The CDR3 totals 16 residues. CDR1 SGHRS and CDR2 YFSETQ come from the germline V gene. CDR3 amino acids: CASSLGGRAPYNEQFF. In DNA form, the CDR3 reads TGCGCCAGCAGCTTGGGAGGGCGGGCCCCCTACAATGAGCAGTTCTTC.

This clone was recorded once. The V gene is TRBV7-9, the J gene TRBJ1-2; 7 bases match TRBD1. The CDR3 is 15 amino acids. V dropped 2 bases and J dropped 6; count of bases not matched to a gene: 9. CDR1 is SEHNR, CDR2 FQNEAQ, per germline (reference sequence). Written as DNA, the CDR3 is TGTGCCAGCAGCTTACTCGATGGACAGGAGGATGGCTACACCTTC. This codes for CASSLLDGQEDGYTF. The full variable domain, completed using reference TRBV7-9 and TRBJ1-2, is DTGVSQNPRHKITKRGQNVTFRCDPISEHNRLYWYRQTLGQGPEFLTYFQNEAQLEKSRLLSDRFSAERPKGSFSTLEIQRTEQGDSAMYLCASSLLDGQEDGYTFGSGTRLTVV.

The genes are TRBV30 and TRBJ2-1, with a possible D match to TRBD1 (5 bases). The CDR3 is made up of 16 amino acids. Germline V CDR1 and CDR2: GTSNPN, SVGIG (reference sequence). Trimming took 1 base from V and 6 from J, leaving 19 bases between them. The CDR3 reads CAWSALWTPGANEQFF. CDR3 nucleotides: TGTGCCTGGAGTGCCCTTTGGACACCTGGGGCCAATGAGCAGTTCTTC. Combining the CDR3 with reference TRBV30 and TRBJ2-1 gives the whole variable domain SQTIHQWPATLVQPVGSPLSLECTVEGTSNPNLYWYRQAAGRGLQLLFYSVGIGQISSEVPQNLSASRPQDRQFILSSKKLLLSDSGFYLCAWSALWTPGANEQFFGPGTRLTVL.

The chain links TRBV15 to TRBJ1-2; D gene unclear. The CDR3 contains 13 residues. Germline V lookup: CDR1 LNHNV, CDR2 YYDKDF (reference sequence). The ends were cut back, 0 bases at V and 6 bases at J, with 8 bases in the middle. The CDR3 DNA is TGTGCCACCAGCAGAGATGGGTACGATGGCTACACCTTC. It is translated as CATSRDGYDGYTF.

This clone was seen a single time. J is TRBJ1-4 and V is TRBV28; possible D gene TRBD1, 5 bases. Germline V gene sequence: CDR1 MDHEN, CDR2 SYDVKM. The V gene lost 5 bases and the J gene lost 8 bases, with 18 bases spanning the gap. There are 15 residues in the CDR3. In DNA form, the CDR3 reads TGTGCCAGCAGTGCCCCAGGGTCAAGTAAGGAAAAACTGTTTTTT. This encodes CASSAPGSSKEKLFF.

This clone was observed a few times. The chain uses TRBV7-2 and TRBJ1-5; weak D call: TRBD1 (6 bases). Between the trimmed V and J ends, which lost 6 bases and 6 bases, there was a span of 9 bases. The CDR3 consists of 12 residues. Germline-derived CDR1 and CDR2 are SGHTA and FQGNSA. Here the CDR3 DNA reads TGTGCCAGCAGAATAGGGGGTCAGCCCCAGCATTTT. Protein sequence: CASRIGGQPQHF.

The chain links TRBV14 to TRBJ1-1, with 7 bases fitting TRBD1. CDR1 is SGHDN and CDR2 is FVKESK in the germline V gene. Germline trimming cut 4 bases from V and 3 bases from J; bases unmatched to any gene: 11. The CDR3 has 16 residues. DNA for the CDR3: TGTGCCAGCAGCCCACCGACAGGGCAATCTTACACTGAAGCTTTCTTT. This codes for CASSPPTGQSYTEAFF.

Remarks on this clone: This sample includes further DNA sequences coding for the same CDR3. V is TRBV3-1 (or the pseudogene TRBV3-2) and J is TRBJ2-5, with 12 positions matching TRBD2. Trimming removed 1 base from V and 5 bases from J; junction bases left unmatched: 2. Germline assignment: CDR1 LGHDT and CDR2 YNNKEL (reference sequence). This CDR3 is 15 amino acids long. The CDR3, as DNA: TGTGCCAGCAGCCAAGGGACTAGCGGGGTGGAGACCCAGTACTTC. This codes for CASSQGTSGVETQYF.